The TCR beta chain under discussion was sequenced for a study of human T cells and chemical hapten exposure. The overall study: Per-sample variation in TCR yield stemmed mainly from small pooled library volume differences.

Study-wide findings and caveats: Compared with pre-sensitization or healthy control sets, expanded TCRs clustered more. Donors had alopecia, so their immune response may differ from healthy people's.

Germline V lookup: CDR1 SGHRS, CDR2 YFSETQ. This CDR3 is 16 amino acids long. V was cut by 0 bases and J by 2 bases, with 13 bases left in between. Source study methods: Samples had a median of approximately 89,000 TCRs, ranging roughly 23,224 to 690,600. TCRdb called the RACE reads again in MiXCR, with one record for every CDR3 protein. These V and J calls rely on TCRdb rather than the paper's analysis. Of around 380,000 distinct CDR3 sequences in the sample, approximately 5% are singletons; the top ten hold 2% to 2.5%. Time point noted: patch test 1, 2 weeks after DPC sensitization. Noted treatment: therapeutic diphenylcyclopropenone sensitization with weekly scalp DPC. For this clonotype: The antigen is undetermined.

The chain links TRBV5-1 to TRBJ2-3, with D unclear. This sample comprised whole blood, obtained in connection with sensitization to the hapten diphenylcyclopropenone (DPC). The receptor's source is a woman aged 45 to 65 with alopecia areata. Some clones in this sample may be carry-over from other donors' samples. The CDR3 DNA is TGCGCCAGCAGCTTGGCGAAGGCTCTTACCACAGATACGCAGTATTTT. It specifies CASSLAKALTTDTQYF.